Shown below are 29 T cell receptor beta chains from a single sample sequenced in a study of Ad26.COV2.S vaccination and SARS-CoV-2 variants. Repertoires were generated with immunoSEQ multiplex PCR, while TCRdb's copy carries only in-frame clones and drops some. The sample carries about 430,000 clones, over 75% recorded once. As for treatment: roughly 18 received Ad26.COV2.S at low or high dose, single or two shots; 5 received placebo; per-sample allocation not given. The investigators took samples on day 63 after the first vaccine or placebo injection. This specimen consisted of peripheral blood, obtained in a trial of Ad26.COV2.S vaccine versus placebo. These TCRs come from a person between 18 and 60 years old who received the Ad26.COV2.S COVID-19 vaccine or a placebo.

The CDR3 loop is CASSQEIVSTTLAGVTDTQYF. The DNA for the CDR3 is TGCGCCAGCAGCCAAGAGATCGTGTCAACAACGCTAGCGGGGGTCACAGATACGCAGTATTTT. The chain has TRBV4-3 and TRBJ2-3; TRBD2 aligns across 10 bases. Germline CDR1 and CDR2: LGHNA and YSLEER. CDR3 length equals 21 residues. J lost 2 bases, V lost 0 bases, and 17 bases had no gene match.

In DNA form, the CDR3 reads TGTGCCAGCAGCACACCCAAGTACCAGGGTCAGTACTTC. Translation: CASSTPKYQGQYF. The V call is TRBV11-2, the J call TRBJ2-7; tentatively, D is TRBD1 (5 bases). Germline lookup yields CDR1 SGHAT and CDR2 FQNNGV. Trimming left V 5 bases short and J 10 bases short, with 18 bases between. The CDR3 has 13 amino acids. The full variable domain, in which reference TRBV11-2 and TRBJ2-7 provide the parts outside the CDR3, is EAGVAQSPRYKIIEKRQSVAFWCNPISGHATLYWYQQILGQGPKLLIQFQNNGVVDDSQLPKDRFSAERLKGVDSTLKIQPAKLEDSAVYLCASSTPKYQGQYFGPGTRLTVT.

The CDR3 protein is CASSLAGGILPEQYF. CDR3 in DNA: TGTGCCAGCAGTTTAGCAGGGGGGATTTTACCCGAGCAGTACTTC. This chain uses TRBV27 with TRBJ2-7; D is perhaps TRBD1 (7 bases). Trimming took 2 bases from V and 6 from J, leaving 17 bases between them. Germline-derived CDR1 and CDR2 are MNHEY and SMNVEV (reference sequence). There are 15 residues in the CDR3.

The rearrangement joins TRBV19 to TRBJ1-5; 8 nucleotides match TRBD1. This CDR3 contains 15 residues. The germline V gene has CDR1 LNHDA and CDR2 SQIVND (reference sequence). Trimming removed 6 bases from V and 6 bases from J; junction bases left unmatched: 10. CDR3 coding DNA: TGTGCCAGTAGGTCTACAGGGGGAGGGGGTCAGCCCCAGCATTTT. This codes for CASRSTGGGGQPQHF.

The chain carries TRBV2 and TRBJ1-5; D is perhaps TRBD1 (5 bases). CDR3 length: 16 residues. V lost 2 bases to trimming and J lost 9 bases, with 20 bases between them. CDR1 SNHLY and CDR2 FYNNEI come from the germline V gene. CDR3 sequence reads: CASSEWPTEDSRPQHF. In DNA form, the CDR3 reads TGTGCCAGCAGTGAATGGCCGACAGAAGACTCGCGGCCCCAGCATTTT.

The genes are TRBV6-2 or TRBV6-3 and TRBJ1-1; a weak D match, TRBD1 (6 bases). CDR1 MNHEY and CDR2 SVGEGT come from the germline V gene. V lost 5 bases and J 6 bases, leaving 13 bases between the germline ends. This CDR3 is built from 13 residues. The DNA of the CDR3 is TGTGCCAGCAGTCTGGGGGCTCTCGCTGAAGCTTTCTTT. This gives the protein CASSLGALAEAFF.

The V gene is TRBV27, the J gene TRBJ2-5; D is perhaps TRBD2 (5 bases). This CDR3 has 14 residues. V dropped 2 bases and J dropped 4 bases, with 11 bases sitting between them. Germline values: CDR1 MNHEY, CDR2 SMNVEV (reference sequence). As DNA, the CDR3 is TGTGCCAGCAGTTTAGGAACTAGAGGAGAGACCCAGTACTTC. Amino acids: CASSLGTRGETQYF.

This clone was found a few times. The chain carries TRBV29-1 and TRBJ1-2; D not resolved. The CDR3 loop spans 9 amino acids. Between the trimmed V and J ends, which lost 3 bases and 8 bases, there was a span of 4 bases. Germline lookup yields CDR1 SQVTM and CDR2 ANQGSEA. CDR3 in DNA: TGCAGCGTTGACACGGGCTACACCTTC. Its protein product is CSVDTGYTF.

The chain is built from TRBV4-2 and TRBJ1-2, with 7 positions matching TRBD1. V shed 0 bases, J shed 5 bases, and the junction held 3 bases outside the gene matches. CDR1 and CDR2 (germline): LGHNA, YNFKEQ. The CDR3 extends over 14 amino acids. CDR3 in amino acids: CASSQDPGGYGYTF. CDR3 in DNA: TGTGCCAGCAGCCAAGACCCAGGGGGTTATGGCTACACCTTC.

With regard to this clone: The same CDR3 arises from other DNA sequences in this sample as well. The rearrangement uses TRBV27 and TRBJ2-3; the D gene is possibly TRBD2 (5 bases). Germline V gene data show CDR1 as MNHEY and CDR2 as SMNVEV (reference sequence). The V end was cut by 5 bases, the J end by 0 bases, with 9 bases between. The CDR3 runs 14 residues. The CDR3 loop is CASSLRDSTDTQYF. CDR3 in DNA: TGTGCCAGCAGTCTCCGGGATAGCACAGATACGCAGTATTTT.

The gene calls are TRBV11-2 and TRBJ1-1; 7 positions agree with TRBD1. Looked up from germline, CDR1 is SGHAT and CDR2 is FQNNGV. V was clipped by 7 bases and J by 1 base; unmatched bases: 3. CDR3 length: 13 residues. The DNA of the CDR3 is TGTGCCAGCAAAAGACAGGGGAACACTGAAGCTTTCTTT. Amino acid sequence: CASKRQGNTEAFF.

The gene calls are TRBV3-1 (or the pseudogene TRBV3-2) and TRBJ2-1; D unclear. Germline CDR1 is LGHDT and CDR2 is YNNKEL (reference sequence). The CDR3 spans 13 residues. Trimming took 2 bases from V and 4 from J, leaving 6 bases between them. This chain's CDR3 is CASSQLGYNEQFF. DNA of the CDR3: TGTGCCAGCAGCCAACTGGGGTACAATGAGCAGTTCTTC.

The V gene is TRBV28, the J gene TRBJ2-2; unclear D gene. Trimming shortened V by 8 bases and J by 7 bases, and 14 bases separated the two germline ends. The CDR3 is 13 residues long. Germline lookup yields CDR1 MDHEN and CDR2 SYDVKM. CDR3 sequence reads: CASLTSWSGELFF. The CDR3 region has the DNA TGTGCCAGCCTAACTTCATGGAGCGGGGAGCTGTTTTTT.

In its sample, this clone was seen a few times. The V call is TRBV7-3, the J call TRBJ2-5; 7 nucleotides match TRBD2. CDR3 length: 16 amino acids. The germline CDR1 and CDR2 sequences are SGHTA and FQGTGA. With V trimmed by 1 base and J by 3 bases, 8 bases remained unmatched. The CDR3, as DNA: TGTGCCAGCAGCTTAAACGGCGGGAGTTGGGAAGAGACCCAGTACTTC. Its translation: CASSLNGGSWEETQYF.

This chain connects TRBV6-2 or TRBV6-3 to TRBJ2-1; 7 bases are shared with TRBD2. In germline, CDR1 is MNHEY, CDR2 SVGEGT. Trimming removed 4 bases from V and 6 bases from J; junction bases left unmatched: 6. This CDR3 has 14 amino acids. The CDR3 region has the DNA TGTGCCAGCAGTTCCAGCGGGAAGAGCAATGAGCAGTTCTTC. Its translation: CASSSSGKSNEQFF.

V is TRBV18 and J is TRBJ2-1; D is uncertain. From germline, CDR1 is KGHSH and CDR2 LQKENI. Between the trimmed V and J ends, which lost 4 bases and 6 bases, there was a span of 7 bases. The CDR3 is made up of 12 amino acids. CDR3 residues: CASSLPGNEQFF. The DNA of the CDR3 is TGTGCCAGCTCACTACCGGGCAATGAGCAGTTCTTC.

This chain uses TRBV2 with TRBJ2-7, with unresolved D. The V gene's germline CDR1 is SNHLY and CDR2 FYNNEI. CDR3 length equals 14 residues. Trimming removed 5 bases at V and 0 bases at J, with 11 bases between. CDR3 residues: CASSPRASSYEQYF. As DNA, the CDR3 is TGTGCCAGCAGTCCAAGGGCCAGCTCCTACGAGCAGTACTTC.

This clone was seen just once. The chain employs TRBV5-1 and TRBJ2-2; TRBD2 matches at 11 bases. The junction had 4 bases not matched to a gene; V was cut back by 0 bases and J by 6 bases. The CDR3 consists of 16 residues. Germline loops: CDR1 SGHRS, CDR2 YFSETQ. CDR3 nucleotides: TGCGCCAGCAGCTTGGCACTAGCGGGAGTGTCCGGGGAGCTGTTTTTT. Its translation: CASSLALAGVSGELFF.

The chain joins TRBV7-9 to TRBJ1-1; TRBD1 might be the D (6 bases). The CDR3 has 12 residues. Germline V gene data show CDR1 as SEHNR and CDR2 as FQNEAQ (reference sequence). The ends were cut back, 5 bases at V and 9 bases at J, with 13 bases in the middle. Written as DNA, the CDR3 is TGTGCCAGCAGCCCACAGGGTTTACAAGCTTTCTTT. Protein: CASSPQGLQAFF.

This chain joins TRBV6-2 or TRBV6-3 and TRBJ1-6, with 9 bases matching TRBD1. CDR1 and CDR2 from the germline V gene are MNHEY and SVGEGT. The CDR3 spans 16 residues. Losses at the gene ends were 2 bases for V and 7 bases for J; bases not matched to a gene: 6. In DNA, the CDR3 is TGTGCCAGCAGTTACCGCTCCGGGACAGGGAATTCACCCCTCCACTTT. Translated: CASSYRSGTGNSPLHF.

This clone was counted a few times. The chain has TRBV5-1 and TRBJ1-1; 9 positions agree with TRBD1. V trimming: 0 bases; J trimming: 0 bases; junction bases outside the gene matches: 15. This CDR3 region has 20 residues. Germline CDR1 is SGHRS and CDR2 is YFSETQ. The CDR3 loop reads CASSLGGPQGAGVMNTEAFF. The CDR3 DNA is TGCGCCAGCAGCTTGGGGGGCCCACAGGGGGCAGGAGTTATGAACACTGAAGCTTTCTTT.

This clone was seen only a few times. The chain is built from TRBV18 and TRBJ1-3, with a tentative D call TRBD1 (6 bases). Trimming took 5 bases from V and 1 from J, leaving 12 bases between them. This CDR3 has 15 residues. CDR1 is KGHSH and CDR2 is LQKENI in the germline V gene. For the CDR3, the DNA is TGTGCCAGCTCAACACAGGGTCAATCTGGAAACACCATATATTTT. It yields the protein CASSTQGQSGNTIYF.

The rearrangement links TRBV19 to TRBJ1-5; 8 bases are a match to TRBD1. V shed 7 bases and J 1 base; nucleotides not matched to a gene: 3. Germline CDR1 is LNHDA and CDR2 is SQIVND (reference sequence). CDR3 length: 14 residues. In DNA, the CDR3 is TGTGCCAGTACCTGGACAGGGAGCAATCAGCCCCAGCATTTT. Protein: CASTWTGSNQPQHF.

This chain's CDR3 is CASSTGLSQETQYF. In DNA form, the CDR3 reads TGTGCCAGCAGCACAGGGTTGTCCCAAGAGACCCAGTACTTC. The chain is built from TRBV27 and TRBJ2-5, with D perhaps TRBD1 (6 bases). Trimming cost V 6 bases and J 1 base, with 12 bases left between them. The CDR3 sequence is 14 residues long. Looked up from germline, CDR1 is MNHEY and CDR2 is SMNVEV (reference sequence).

The table lists this clone with a few counts. This rearrangement joins TRBV30 to TRBJ1-5; no clear D gene. This CDR3 comprises 17 residues. V gave up 3 bases and J gave up 0 bases, with 18 bases separating them. The germline V gene has CDR1 GTSNPN and CDR2 SVGIG (reference sequence). The CDR3 spells CAWSPVWAPSSNQPQHF. The CDR3 region has the DNA TGTGCCTGGAGCCCGGTTTGGGCCCCCTCTAGCAATCAGCCCCAGCATTTT.

The chain employs TRBV7-9 and TRBJ2-7, with D possibly TRBD1 on 6 matching bases. The V end lost 5 bases, the J end lost 4 bases, and 18 bases lay between the germline ends. Germline CDR1 and CDR2: SEHNR and FQNEAQ (reference sequence). The CDR3 sequence is 15 residues long. CDR3 bases: TGTGCCAGCAGCCCCGCCGACGTCCAGGGGTACGAGCAGTACTTC. Protein: CASSPADVQGYEQYF. The full variable domain, rest sourced from reference TRBV7-9 and TRBJ2-7, is DTGVSQNPRHKITKRGQNVTFRCDPISEHNRLYWYRQTLGQGPEFLTYFQNEAQLEKSRLLSDRFSAERPKGSFSTLEIQRTEQGDSAMYLCASSPADVQGYEQYFGPGTRLTVT.

The rearrangement uses TRBV6-5 and TRBJ2-7, with 8 nucleotides matching TRBD1. From germline, CDR1 is MNHEY and CDR2 SVGAGI. The CDR3 is 15 residues long. V was pared by 6 bases and J by 0 bases, with 7 bases of the junction left unmatched. The chain's CDR3 is CASRPWTGLSYEQYF. In DNA form, the CDR3 reads TGTGCCAGCAGACCTTGGACAGGGCTCTCCTACGAGCAGTACTTC.

The chain combines TRBV30 with TRBJ2-7; 9 bases are shared with TRBD2. The V gene end was trimmed by 0 bases and the J gene end by 3 bases; junction bases not matched to a gene: 9. The germline gives CDR1 GTSNPN, CDR2 SVGIG (reference sequence). The CDR3 is 16 amino acids. The CDR3 reads CAWSVPGASGIYEQYF. The CDR3 nucleotides are TGTGCCTGGAGTGTACCAGGGGCTAGCGGGATCTACGAGCAGTACTTC.

This sequence joins TRBV19 and TRBJ2-7; D may be TRBD1 (5 bases). In germline, CDR1 is LNHDA, CDR2 SQIVND (reference sequence). The CDR3 loop spans 14 amino acids. V dropped 6 bases and J dropped 0 bases, with 12 bases sitting between them. This CDR3 is CASRDTVSSYEQYF. The CDR3, as DNA: TGTGCCAGTAGGGACACCGTAAGCTCCTACGAGCAGTACTTC.